The 24 T cell receptor beta chains listed next were all sequenced from one sample in a study of metastatic and nonmetastatic thyroid tumors. All patients reached thyroid surgery having received no treatment beforehand. Via MiXCR, TCRdb re-called the PCR reads. The sample lists roughly 89,000 clones, approximately 13% occurring once. Sequencing input: tumor tissue. The receptor source for this set is a female donor with papillary thyroid cancer or a benign thyroid nodule (not recorded which). Some clones in this sample may be carry-over from other donors' samples.

Ten or more counts support this clone. In the same sample, other DNA sequences code for this CDR3. The CDR3 protein is CASSDSSGGTDTQYF. The CDR3 coding sequence is TGTGCCAGCAGTGACTCCAGCGGGGGCACAGATACGCAGTATTTT. The chain combines TRBV6-4 with TRBJ2-3; 7 positions match TRBD2. CDR1 MRHNA and CDR2 SNTAGT come from the germline V gene. The length of the CDR3 is 15 residues. Trimming cost V 0 bases and J 1 base; bases outside gene matches: 1.

This clone has only a few counts. The chain uses TRBV5-4 and TRBJ2-3, with TRBD2 matching 9 bases. J was trimmed by 3 bases and V by 4 bases; bases with no gene match: 3. The CDR3 runs to 14 residues. From germline, CDR1 is SGHNT and CDR2 YYREEE (reference sequence). The CDR3 here is CASSPTSGTDTQYF. CDR3 sequence (DNA): TGTGCCAGCAGCCCTACTAGCGGGACAGATACGCAGTATTTT.

This clone was detected many times. The genes are TRBV30 and TRBJ1-6, with no clear D. CDR1 GTSNPN and CDR2 SVGIG come from the germline V gene (reference sequence). The CDR3 covers 11 residues. The V gene lost 3 bases and the J gene lost 10 bases, with 7 bases spanning the gap. CDR3 region: CAWSIGSPLHF. The DNA for the CDR3 is TGTGCCTGGAGCATCGGATCACCCCTCCACTTT.

This clone was counted at least ten times. This chain joins TRBV5-1 and TRBJ2-1; D remains ambiguous. CDR1 SGHRS and CDR2 YFSETQ come from the germline V gene. Trimming pared 4 bases from V and 8 bases from J, leaving 10 bases between. The CDR3 is made up of 12 amino acids. The CDR3 spells CASSLGAHEQFF. In DNA, the CDR3 is TGCGCCAGCAGCCTGGGCGCCCATGAGCAGTTCTTC.

This clone was recorded many times. The chain has TRBV4-1 and TRBJ2-1; D is unclear. The CDR3 spans 11 residues. V was pared by 2 bases and J by 10 bases, with 6 bases between. Germline lookup yields CDR1 MGHRA and CDR2 YSYEKL. As DNA, the CDR3 is TGCGCCAGCAGCCAAACTAAAGAGCAGTTCTTC. Protein product: CASSQTKEQFF.

This clone was seen at least ten times. The rearrangement uses TRBV7-3 and TRBJ2-3; D tentatively fits TRBD1 or TRBD2 (5 bases each). The germline V gene has CDR1 SGHTA and CDR2 FQGTGA. V lost 5 bases to trimming and J lost 2 bases, with 11 bases between them. The CDR3 contains 14 residues. CDR3 DNA sequence: TGTGCCAGCAGCCCTGGGACCTTCACAGATACGCAGTATTTT. It yields the protein CASSPGTFTDTQYF.

This clone showed up just a few times. A much larger clone sits a single nucleotide away, making a read error possible. V is TRBV11-2 and J is TRBJ2-7; 12 bases match TRBD2. V shed 5 bases, J shed 4 bases, and the junction held 9 bases outside the gene matches. The germline V gene has CDR1 SGHAT and CDR2 FQNNGV. This CDR3 spans 16 amino acids. In DNA form, the CDR3 reads TGTGCCAGCAGCCCGCCAGTACTAGCGGGGGGATACGAGCAGTACTTC. It is translated as CASSPPVLAGGYEQYF.

This clone was seen ten or more times. The chain employs TRBV30 and TRBJ1-2; no clear D gene. The germline V and J ends were trimmed by 0 bases and 1 base, with 15 bases remaining between them. The CDR3 loop spans 16 amino acids. Germline assignment: CDR1 GTSNPN and CDR2 SVGIG (reference sequence). The chain's CDR3 is CAWSVTWGILNYGYTF. The CDR3 DNA follows: TGTGCCTGGAGTGTTACCTGGGGAATACTTAACTATGGCTACACCTTC.

As regards this clone: Because the CDR3 is missing its conserved closing phenylalanine or tryptophan, this is likely a read error. The chain couples TRBV15 to TRBJ2-7; 10 nucleotides align to TRBD2. V lost 0 bases and J lost 4; bases outside the gene matches: 12. Per the germline V gene, CDR1 is LNHNV and CDR2 is YYDKDF (reference sequence). This CDR3 has 18 amino acids. This chain's CDR3 is CATSRDSPAGGTQYEQYL. The DNA of the CDR3 is TGTGCCACCAGCAGAGATTCCCCAGCGGGAGGGACACAGTACGAGCAGTACTTA.

This clone was seen a handful of times. J is TRBJ2-2 and V is TRBV12-3 or TRBV12-4, with a possible D match to TRBD2 (5 bases). The CDR3 sequence is 15 residues long. V dropped 2 bases and J dropped 6 bases, with 13 bases sitting between them. This chain's CDR3 is CASSLRSVEAGELFF. In DNA form, the CDR3 reads TGTGCCAGCAGTTTACGTAGCGTCGAGGCCGGGGAGCTGTTTTTT.

Turning to this clone: One end of the junction does not line up with germline, which may come from a read error. In the same sample, other DNA sequences code for this CDR3. CDR3 nucleotide sequence: TGTGCCAGCAGTTACTCTGGGGGCACAGATACGCAGTATTTT. Translating gives CASSYSGGTDTQYF. J is TRBJ2-3 and V is TRBV6-4, with D unresolved. The CDR3 consists of 14 residues. Germline CDR1 MRHNA, CDR2 SNTAGT.

This clone was detected ten times or more. V gene TRBV5-1 combines with J gene TRBJ2-1; 10 bases fit TRBD1. Per the germline V gene, CDR1 is SGHRS and CDR2 is YFSETQ. Trimming at V came to 4 bases and at J to 3 bases, leaving 10 bases not matched to a gene. The CDR3 length is 17 residues. Here the CDR3 reads CASSPRQGAFYYNEQFF. The CDR3 coding sequence is TGCGCCAGCAGCCCCCGACAGGGGGCTTTTTACTACAATGAGCAGTTCTTC.

Ten or more counts support this clone. This chain uses TRBV19 with TRBJ2-5, with D maybe TRBD2 (5 bases). Germline V gene data show CDR1 as LNHDA and CDR2 as SQIVND (reference sequence). The CDR3 totals 17 residues. The germline V and J ends were trimmed by 7 bases and 5 bases, with 26 bases remaining between them. CDR3 in amino acids: CASIYRTLGQDAETQYF. Here the CDR3 DNA reads TGTGCCAGTATCTATAGGACTTTAGGGCAGGATGCGGAGACCCAGTACTTC.

The count of this clone is one. It may be a read error: a sequence one base away is much more abundant. The sample holds other DNA sequences that translate to the same CDR3. The chain joins TRBV9 to TRBJ1-6, with D hard to call. The CDR3 is made up of 13 amino acids. CDR1 is SGDLS and CDR2 is YYNGEE in the germline V gene. CDR3 sequence (DNA): TGTGCCAGCAGTGTAGGGCGTAATTCACCCCTCCACTTT. Protein product: CASSVGRNSPLHF.

The chain is built from TRBV7-1 and TRBJ2-6, with a possible D match to TRBD1 (6 bases). TRBV7-1 is treated as an ORF (open reading frame) with a function not yet certain. The CDR3 extends over 20 amino acids. Trimming removed 3 bases at V and 0 bases at J, with 21 bases between. The CDR3 spells CASSSILGAKSLSGANVLTF. CDR3 DNA sequence: TGTGCCAGCAGCTCCATCTTGGGGGCTAAGTCCCTCTCTGGGGCCAACGTCCTGACTTTC.

This clone was counted ten times or more. This chain links TRBV30 with TRBJ1-5, with 10 bases aligning to TRBD1. After removal of 3 bases from V and 7 bases from J, the junction contained 6 bases not matched to a gene. Germline V gene sequence: CDR1 GTSNPN, CDR2 SVGIG (reference sequence). CDR3 size: 14 residues. For the CDR3, the DNA is TGTGCCTGGAGCCATCGACAGGGGGCCCAGCCCCAGCATTTT. Translation gives CAWSHRQGAQPQHF.

This clone was found many times. The V gene is TRBV28, the J gene TRBJ2-7; D ambiguous. The length of the CDR3 is 14 residues. In germline, CDR1 is MDHEN, CDR2 SYDVKM. V dropped 0 bases and J dropped 0 bases, with 6 bases sitting between them. The CDR3 loop is CASSLWASSYEQYF. CDR3 nucleotides: TGTGCCAGCAGTTTATGGGCTAGCTCCTACGAGCAGTACTTC.

This clone showed up many times. The J gene is TRBJ2-7, the V gene TRBV9; D might be TRBD2 (5 bases). The CDR3 extends over 13 amino acids. The germline gives CDR1 SGDLS, CDR2 YYNGEE. Trimming took off 2 bases at V and 5 bases at J, with 11 bases between the two ends. In DNA form, the CDR3 reads TGTGCCAGCAGCGTCCAGCTGGGAGACGAGCAGTACTTC. Amino acid sequence: CASSVQLGDEQYF.

Ten or more counts support this clone. The gene calls are TRBV5-1 and TRBJ1-1; the match to TRBD1 covers 12 bases. The junction had 10 bases not matched to a gene; V was cut back by 6 bases and J by 1 base. The CDR3 totals 17 residues. CDR1 SGHRS and CDR2 YFSETQ come from the germline V gene. The CDR3 nucleotides are TGCGCCAGCAACCCGGGACAGGGGGCGACCTCGAACACTGAAGCTTTCTTT. This codes for CASNPGQGATSNTEAFF.

This clone was counted at least ten times. A much bigger clone sits one base away, suggesting this may be a read error. The same CDR3 arises from other DNA sequences in this sample as well. This sequence joins TRBV7-3 and TRBJ1-6; D is uncertain. Germline V gene sequence: CDR1 SGHTA, CDR2 FQGTGA. The CDR3 is 15 amino acids. The CDR3 bases are TGTGCCAGCAGCTTACAAAACTCCTATAATTCGCCCCTCCACTTT. Amino acid sequence: CASSLQNSYNSPLHF.

This clone was observed at least ten times. The rearrangement uses TRBV28 and TRBJ2-5; TRBD1 might be the D (5 bases). The CDR3 runs to 12 residues. Trimming took off 7 bases at V and 7 bases at J, with 13 bases between the two ends. The germline CDR1 and CDR2 sequences are MDHEN and SYDVKM. CDR3: CASTGQAGTQYF. The CDR3 nucleotides read TGTGCCAGCACAGGGCAGGCTGGGACCCAGTACTTC.

About this clone itself: It may be a read error: a sequence one base away is much more abundant. In DNA, the CDR3 is TGTGCCAGCCCACCGTCTCAGGGAAGCAATCAGCCCCAGCATTTT. Translation: CASPPSQGSNQPQHF. The V gene is TRBV18, the J gene TRBJ1-5, with D perhaps matching TRBD1 (5 bases). The CDR3 length is 15 residues. CDR1 is KGHSH and CDR2 is LQKENI in the germline V gene.

This clone was recorded many times. This rearrangement joins TRBV7-9 to TRBJ1-1, with D possibly TRBD1 on 6 matching bases. CDR3 size: 15 residues. The germline gives CDR1 SEHNR, CDR2 FQNEAQ (reference sequence). Trimming took off 5 bases at V and 2 bases at J, with 15 bases between the two ends. Here the CDR3 DNA reads TGTGCCAGCAGCCCAGGGGCTGGGGGAAACACTGAAGCTTTCTTT. Translating it yields CASSPGAGGNTEAFF. The variable domain in full, with the rest retrieved from reference TRBV7-9 and TRBJ1-1, is DTGVSQNPRHKITKRGQNVTFRCDPISEHNRLYWYRQTLGQGPEFLTYFQNEAQLEKSRLLSDRFSAERPKGSFSTLEIQRTEQGDSAMYLCASSPGAGGNTEAFFGQGTRLTVV.

There are many counts of this clone. Its ends do not fully match the called genes, so a read error is possible. J is TRBJ2-3 and V is TRBV10-1; no firm D call. CDR1 is WNHNN, CDR2 SYGVQD, per germline (reference sequence). The CDR3 is made up of 15 amino acids. The CDR3: CASSESNGVLDTQCF. DNA of the CDR3: TGCGCCAGCAGTGAGTCGAATGGGGTGCTAGATACGCAGTGTTTT.